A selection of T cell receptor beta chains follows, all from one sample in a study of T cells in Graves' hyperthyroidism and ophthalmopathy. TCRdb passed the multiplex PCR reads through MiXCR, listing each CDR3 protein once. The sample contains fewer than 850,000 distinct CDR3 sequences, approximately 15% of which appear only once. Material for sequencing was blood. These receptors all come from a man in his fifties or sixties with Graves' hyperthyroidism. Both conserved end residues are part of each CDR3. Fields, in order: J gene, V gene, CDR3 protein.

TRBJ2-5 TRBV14 CASSQAFFQETQYF
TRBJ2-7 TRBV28 CASLGWSDRSYEQYF
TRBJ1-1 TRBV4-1 CASSRIGALVRGPAFF
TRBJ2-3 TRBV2 CASSGRSGRAGDTQYF
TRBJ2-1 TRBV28 CASTPLGTGVNEQFF
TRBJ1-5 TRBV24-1 CATSDPLVGNQPQHF
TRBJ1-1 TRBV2 CASSVDRIMNTEAFF
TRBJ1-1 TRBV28 CASSLGGRRDTEAFF
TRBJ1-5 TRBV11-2 CASSLVPGSKEPQHF
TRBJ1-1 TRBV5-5 CASSRGIGAVNTEAFF
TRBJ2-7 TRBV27 CASGGDPSYEQYF
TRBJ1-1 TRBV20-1 CSATDRGATEAFF
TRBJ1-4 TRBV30 CAWTFSGVGEKLFF
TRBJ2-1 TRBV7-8 CASSISGTSGSWWSYNEQFF
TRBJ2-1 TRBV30 CAWSAHLHDEQFF
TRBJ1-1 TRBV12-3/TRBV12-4 CASSSWTGEGTEAFF
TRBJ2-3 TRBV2 CASSPPGETVSTDTQYF
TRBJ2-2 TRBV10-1 CASSETGQGGVSGGNGELFF
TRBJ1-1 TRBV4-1 CASSQVFSPGEAFF
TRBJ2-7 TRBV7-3 CASSLSGTSDQGFEQYF
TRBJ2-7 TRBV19 CASSGRQGGDEQYF
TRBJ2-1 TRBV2 CASNGGTLYNEQFF
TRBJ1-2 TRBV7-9 CASSSGRGTVGYTF
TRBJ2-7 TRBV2 CATSRLAGAVSPYEQYF
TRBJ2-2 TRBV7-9 CASNPIPRFGGELFF
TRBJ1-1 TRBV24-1 CATSVGGPDTEAFF
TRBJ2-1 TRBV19 CASSTQRTSYRGTKDNEQFF
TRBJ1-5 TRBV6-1 CASSEGREYNQPQHF
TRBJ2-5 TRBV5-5 CASSFSGHPAETQYF